This TCR beta chain came from a study of cytomegalovirus exposure and HLA in healthy donors. Looking at the study overall: There were roughly 110 million unique TCR beta sequences, drawn from 180 million or so T cells, in an earlier analysis.

The PCR ran on 60 Vbeta and 13 Jbeta primers. Profiling relied on immunoSEQ multiplex PCR, and the TCRdb table lists in-frame clones only, not all of them. Of around 180,000 clones listed, 79% are singletons. Germline V gives CDR1 SGHAT, CDR2 FQNNGV. Between the trimmed V and J ends, which lost 5 bases and 2 bases, there was a span of 21 bases. This CDR3 spans 18 amino acids. This clone was seen just once. The chain uses TRBV11-2 and TRBJ2-2; the D gene is possibly TRBD2 (5 bases). Sequencing was done on a sample of PBMCs. This TCR derives from a woman in her fifties or sixties in good health and CMV-seronegative. Here the CDR3 DNA reads TGTGCCAGCAGCCAGCGGAGCGCCGCCCGGCTAAACACCGGGGAGCTGTTTTTT. It codes for CASSQRSAARLNTGELFF.